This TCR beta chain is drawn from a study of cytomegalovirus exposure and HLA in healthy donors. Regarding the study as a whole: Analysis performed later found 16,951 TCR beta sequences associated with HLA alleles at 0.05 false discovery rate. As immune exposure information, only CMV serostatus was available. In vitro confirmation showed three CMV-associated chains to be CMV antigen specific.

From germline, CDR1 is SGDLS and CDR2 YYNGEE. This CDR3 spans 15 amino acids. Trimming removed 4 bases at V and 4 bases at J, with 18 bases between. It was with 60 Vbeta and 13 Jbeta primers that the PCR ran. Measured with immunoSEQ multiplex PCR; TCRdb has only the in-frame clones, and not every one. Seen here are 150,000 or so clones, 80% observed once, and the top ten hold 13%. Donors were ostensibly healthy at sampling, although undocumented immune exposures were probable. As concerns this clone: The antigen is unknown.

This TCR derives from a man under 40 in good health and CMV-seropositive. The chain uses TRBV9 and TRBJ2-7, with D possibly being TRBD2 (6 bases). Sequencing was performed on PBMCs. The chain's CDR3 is CASSLGESAGYEQYF. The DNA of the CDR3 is TGTGCCAGCAGCCTGGGGGAATCCGCGGGGTACGAGCAGTACTTC.